This T cell receptor (beta chain) originates from a study of monozygotic twins with inflammatory bowel disease. Notes on the study in general: IBD patients showed reduced TCRbeta diversity (inverse Simpson) versus healthy co-twins.

The authors isolated total RNA from whole blood without sorting T cells. About this clonotype itself: What it binds is not known.

The length of the CDR3 is 14 residues. Germline CDR1 reads SEHNR; CDR2 reads FQNEAQ (reference sequence). Per-sample cDNA came from eight separate reactions. Each UMI harboured a 6-nucleotide sample barcode and was appended via template switching. With the 5' RACE reads reprocessed, TCRdb shows one record per CDR3 protein and no DNA. Its listing shows around 410,000 distinct CDR3 sequences. The chain joins TRBV7-9 to TRBJ2-7; with no DNA, the TCRdb D assignment of TRBD1 cannot be verified. Sequencing input: blood. The TCR originated in a human donor with ulcerative colitis or Crohn's disease, or a healthy co-twin of an affected twin (not recorded which). CDR3 residues: CASSYPGRPYEQYF.